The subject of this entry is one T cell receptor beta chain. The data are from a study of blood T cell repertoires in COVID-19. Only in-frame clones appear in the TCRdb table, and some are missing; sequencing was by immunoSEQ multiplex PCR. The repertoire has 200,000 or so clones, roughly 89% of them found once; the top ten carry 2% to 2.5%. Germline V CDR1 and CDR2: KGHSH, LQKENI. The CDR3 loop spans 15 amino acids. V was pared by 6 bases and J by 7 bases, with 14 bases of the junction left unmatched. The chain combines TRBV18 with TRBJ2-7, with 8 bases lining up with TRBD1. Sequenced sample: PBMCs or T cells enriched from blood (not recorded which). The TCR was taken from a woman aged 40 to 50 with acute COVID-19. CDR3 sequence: CASSRSGTGDREQYF. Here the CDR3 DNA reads TGTGCCAGCTCGCGGTCCGGGACAGGAGATAGGGAGCAGTACTTC.